The 4 T cell receptor beta chains listed next were all sequenced from one sample in a study of blood T cells in healthy people across ages. A sample-barcoded 5' primer and a J-beta primer mix were used in a second PCR of about 7 to 11 cycles. TCRdb recomputed calls from the 5' RACE reads with MiXCR, one row per CDR3 protein. The sample shows some 1.6 million distinct CDR3 sequences, roughly 32% of them seen only once. What was sequenced was blood. Receptor source: a woman aged 25 to 45 in good health.

Remarks on this clonotype: A much larger clone sits a single nucleotide away, making a read error possible. The genes are TRBV7-2 and TRBJ1-5; D unresolved. This CDR3 is 14 amino acids long. CDR1 is SGHTA, CDR2 FQGNSA, per germline. Trimming removed 3 bases from V and 0 bases from J, with 6 bases in between. Written as DNA, the CDR3 is TGTGCCAGCAGCTTGTATCATAGCAATCAGCCCCAGCATTTT. Encoded protein: CASSLYHSNQPQHF.

In DNA, the CDR3 is TGTGCCAGCAGCCCCGACTCAGGCTGGAGGTCACCCCTCCACTTT. It codes for CASSPDSGWRSPLHF. This chain uses TRBV3-1 with TRBJ1-6; D remains unclear. The CDR3 length is 15 residues. The germline V gene has CDR1 LGHDT and CDR2 YNNKEL (reference sequence). The V end lost 4 bases, the J end lost 10 bases, and 17 bases lay between the germline ends.

The V gene is TRBV4-1, the J gene TRBJ2-7, with TRBD2 as a possible D gene (5 bases). V was pared by 0 bases and J by 2 bases, with 14 bases between. CDR1 and CDR2 from the germline V gene are MGHRA and YSYEKL. CDR3 length: 16 residues. CDR3 in amino acids: CASSQDMRTLTYEQYF. The CDR3 nucleotides read TGCGCCAGCAGCCAAGATATGAGGACTTTAACCTACGAGCAGTACTTC.

This clonotype was counted between two and nine times. The V and J genes are TRBV4-2 and TRBJ1-6; D is uncertain. In germline, CDR1 is LGHNA, CDR2 YNFKEQ. V shed 0 bases and J shed 11 bases, with 5 bases lying between them. This CDR3 spans 12 amino acids. CDR3 DNA: TGTGCCAGCAGCCAAGATCTCGCACCCCTCCACTTT. Encoded protein: CASSQDLAPLHF.